This T cell receptor (beta chain) emerged from a study of cytomegalovirus exposure and HLA in healthy donors (TCRdb year 2017). Study-level background: The roughly 670 repertoires of the first cohort and the approximately 110 validation repertoires were produced on the same platform, according to a later analysis. The study aimed to test whether signatures of past pathogen exposure could be identified by cataloging public T cell receptors. To predict cytomegalovirus infection status, the study combined high-throughput TCR immunosequencing, statistical association of individual TCRs with disease status, and machine learning. A separate validation cohort of over 95 different subjects was used in addition to the approximately 610-subject first cohort.

Library creation used the immunoSEQ multiplex PCR assay. As for the authors' bioinformatics: To diagnose cytomegalovirus status from the catalog of TCR beta chain sequences, a statistical classification framework was built. In TCRdb, the immuneACCESS table is reduced to in-frame sequences with V and J assigned. These tables do not hold every clone; where another copy was compared, an unresolved V gene accounts for under half, and the others remain unexplained. V and J calls and clone size are those listed in that table; D and trimming were worked out from the DNA. Recorded for this sample are about 300,000 clones; around 89% of them occurred a single time. Around 0.9% of the sample is in the top ten clones. The donors were included in the validation cohort of some 120 subjects, a group kept apart from the approximately 650-subject first cohort. From the germline V gene, CDR1 is SGHRS and CDR2 is YFSETQ. The CDR3 runs 15 residues from the cysteine to the phenylalanine. The DNA shown is the 45-base CDR3, in frame from base 1. Deletion took 2 bases off V and 5 bases off J, with a span of 16 bases between the germline ends.

Remarks on this clone: Its antigen remains undetermined. Within one base of it there is no much larger clone, and no base qualities were kept.

Points the paper makes about the study in general: The classifier was reported to diagnose cytomegalovirus status with high specificity and sensitivity in both the original cohort and the validation cohort. Three of the identified cytomegalovirus-associated TCR beta chains were confirmed in vitro to be specific for cytomegalovirus antigens. A total of fewer than 200 TCR beta chains were listed by the study as associated with cytomegalovirus. Most TCR sequences were observed very rarely across donors, whereas some public TCRs were present in many individuals. The authors suggested that the approach could potentially be generalized to other disease states and immunological phenotypes. All 120 or so repertoires were used to score co-occurrence in the validation cohort in a later analysis, because that analysis had no HLA typing for the cohort. Of the cluster scores, roughly 95% were above 0 in a later analysis, which found that TCRs clustered in the first cohort also tended to co-occur in the 120 validation repertoires.

This clonotype was sampled from a young woman in good health and CMV-seronegative. Sequencing was carried out using PBMCs. The chain couples TRBV5-1 to TRBJ2-5; D gene: possibly TRBD2, on 6 matching bases. CDR3 sequence: CASSLPTGVRETQYF. Here is the DNA: TGCGCCAGCAGCTTACCTACGGGAGTTAGGGAGACCCAGTACTTC.